The 8 T cell receptor beta chains below were found in one sample sequenced in a study of CD8 T cells in ankylosing spondylitis. A single record per CDR3 protein comes from TCRdb applying MiXCR to the 5' RACE reads. The table records approximately 340,000 distinct CDR3 sequences, about 15% of them present only once. Sequences were obtained from blood, either unsorted or a sorted T cell fraction (not recorded which). The origin of the receptors is a male donor with ankylosing spondylitis or in good health (not recorded which).

V is TRBV29-1 and J is TRBJ2-3; TRBD2 agrees at 9 bases. J gave up 9 bases and V 3 bases, and 10 bases lay outside the gene matches. This CDR3 region has 14 residues. Germline CDR1 and CDR2: SQVTM and ANQGSEA. The CDR3 nucleotides read TGCAGCGTTGATTTGGCGGGGGGGCCGGAGACGCAGTATTTT. This codes for CSVDLAGGPETQYF.

This clonotype was counted only a few times. This chain links TRBV24-1 with TRBJ1-2, with D possibly TRBD1 on 5 matching bases. V was trimmed by 4 bases and J by 4 bases, leaving 9 bases between them. This CDR3 has 13 residues. Germline CDR1 reads KGHDR; CDR2 reads SFDVKD. This CDR3 reads CATSEGPRYGYTF. The CDR3 nucleotides read TGTGCCACCAGTGAGGGACCCCGCTATGGCTACACCTTC.

The V gene is TRBV6-1, the J gene TRBJ1-2; tentative D call: TRBD1 (5 bases). V was pared by 8 bases and J by 3 bases, with 13 bases between. Germline V gives CDR1 MNHNS, CDR2 SASEGT. The length of the CDR3 is 13 residues. The CDR3 bases are TGTGCCAGCCATCCCCTGGGACACTATGGCTACACCTTC. Translating it yields CASHPLGHYGYTF.

In this sample, this clonotype turned up a few times. The chain combines TRBV5-1 with TRBJ2-1, with no clear D. The V and J ends lost 0 bases and 2 bases respectively, with 9 bases between them. The CDR3 totals 15 residues. From germline, CDR1 is SGHRS and CDR2 YFSETQ. The CDR3 sequence: CASSLGHLTYNEQFF. CDR3 nucleotide sequence: TGCGCCAGCAGCTTGGGGCATCTTACCTACAATGAGCAGTTCTTC.

This clonotype came up a few times. This chain joins TRBV11-3 and TRBJ2-7, with a weak D call TRBD1 (5 bases). Trimming pared 8 bases from V and 0 bases from J, leaving 11 bases between. Germline CDR1 and CDR2: SGHNT and YENEEA. The CDR3 contains 13 residues. CDR3 residues: CASRNRSSYEQYF. CDR3 DNA sequence: TGTGCCAGCCGAAACAGGAGCTCCTACGAGCAGTACTTC.

The CDR3 DNA follows: TGTGCCAGCAGCCGCATCCCGGGACAGGGCAATGAGCAGTTCTTC. This encodes CASSRIPGQGNEQFF. The chain couples TRBV3-1 to TRBJ2-1; TRBD1 matches 9 bases. Trimming cost V 4 bases and J 6 bases; bases outside gene matches: 7. CDR1 LGHDT and CDR2 YNNKEL come from the germline V gene (reference sequence). The CDR3 is 15 residues long.

V usage is TRBV23-1 and J usage is TRBJ1-1; 7 bases line up with TRBD1. TRBV23-1 is flagged as an ORF with uncertain function. This CDR3 is 17 amino acids long. V was pared by 6 bases and J by 8 bases, with 21 bases of the junction left unmatched. Here the CDR3 reads CASSIDQGGFLSKEAFF. CDR3 nucleotide sequence: TGCGCCAGCAGCATCGACCAAGGGGGCTTCCTGAGCAAAGAAGCTTTCTTT.

This clonotype was picked up a small number of times. The rearrangement links TRBV25-1 to TRBJ2-3; D possibly corresponds to TRBD2 (5 bases). CDR3 length equals 13 residues. Trimming left V 10 bases short and J 1 base short, with 12 bases between. CDR1 and CDR2 (germline): MGHDK, SYGVNS. The CDR3 region is CATSFGGTDTQYF. CDR3 in DNA: TGTGCCACCTCGTTCGGGGGCACAGATACGCAGTATTTT. The full variable domain, in which reference TRBV25-1 and TRBJ2-3 provide the parts outside the CDR3, is EADIYQTPRYLVIGTGKKITLECSQTMGHDKMYWYQQDPGMELHLIHYSYGVNSTEKGDLSSESTVSRIRTEHFPLTLESARPSHTSQYLCATSFGGTDTQYFGPGTRLTVL.